The 8 T cell receptor beta chains presented below share a single source sample, sequenced in a study of T cell repertoires in cytomegalovirus infection. TCRdb processed the reads anew with MiXCR; each CDR3 protein has one entry. This table holds 550,000 to 850,000 distinct CDR3 sequences, around 30% found once. For these TCRs, the target antigens are not known. This specimen consisted of cultured PBMCs, obtained from culture after CMV antigen stimulation. Receptors were obtained from a human donor in good health (CMV status not recorded). Some clones in this sample may be carry-over from other donors' samples.

There are a few counts of this clonotype. The V call is TRBV12-3 or TRBV12-4, the J call TRBJ2-3; weak D call: TRBD2 (6 bases). This CDR3 has 15 residues. The V end lost 4 bases, the J end lost 1 base, and 12 bases lay between the germline ends. Here the CDR3 reads CASSWGLLGTDTQYF. The CDR3 DNA follows: TGTGCCAGCAGTTGGGGACTCCTTGGCACAGATACGCAGTATTTT.

This clonotype showed up just a few times. The rearrangement links TRBV12-3 or TRBV12-4 to TRBJ1-2, with D possibly being TRBD1 (6 bases). This CDR3 region has 15 residues. With 3 bases removed from V and 7 bases from J, the gap between germline ends came to 18 bases. CDR3 in amino acids: CASSFQGSGQGGYTF. CDR3 DNA: TGTGCCAGCAGTTTTCAGGGGAGCGGTCAAGGTGGCTACACCTTC.

The chain has TRBV12-3 or TRBV12-4 and TRBJ2-2, with D hard to call. The CDR3 covers 15 residues. V was clipped by 4 bases and J by 7 bases, with 16 bases between them. The CDR3 sequence: CASSSDPAVRGELFF. The DNA of the CDR3 is TGTGCCAGCAGTTCTGATCCGGCCGTCCGCGGGGAGCTGTTTTTT.

The sample holds many counts of this clonotype. This rearrangement joins TRBV7-8 to TRBJ1-3; 9 nucleotides line up with TRBD1. J gave up 0 bases and V 6 bases, and 6 bases lay outside the gene matches. The CDR3 contains 16 residues. Germline lookup yields CDR1 SGHVS and CDR2 FQNEAQ. The CDR3 loop reads CASSFRDRVSGNTIYF. CDR3 nucleotide sequence: TGTGCCAGCAGTTTTCGGGACAGGGTCTCTGGAAACACCATATATTTT.

This chain uses TRBV28 with TRBJ2-1; D may correspond to TRBD1 or TRBD2 (5 bases each). This CDR3 has 15 amino acids. Germline V CDR1 and CDR2: MDHEN, SYDVKM. V was clipped by 3 bases and J by 6 bases, with 15 bases between them. The CDR3 sequence is CASSFLSRGANEQFF. CDR3 coding DNA: TGTGCCAGCAGTTTCCTCTCCCGAGGGGCCAATGAGCAGTTCTTC.

The chain couples TRBV4-2 to TRBJ2-5; D may be TRBD1 (5 bases). Trimming removed 0 bases at V and 5 bases at J, with 13 bases between. CDR3 length: 15 amino acids. Germline values: CDR1 LGHNA, CDR2 YNFKEQ. In DNA form, the CDR3 reads TGTGCCAGCAGCCAAGATCTGGGGCAGGTGGAGACCCAGTACTTC. It codes for CASSQDLGQVETQYF.

The chain joins TRBV27 to TRBJ2-2, with 8 bases matching TRBD2. Germline CDR1 is MNHEY and CDR2 is SMNVEV (reference sequence). V trimming: 6 bases; J trimming: 7 bases; junction bases outside the gene matches: 7. There are 14 residues in the CDR3. The CDR3, as DNA: TGTGCCAGCAGGGGGCGGGGGGTCATCGGGGAGCTGTTTTTT. Protein sequence: CASRGRGVIGELFF.

The chain couples TRBV11-2 to TRBJ2-3, with D hard to call. Germline values: CDR1 SGHAT, CDR2 FQNNGV. This CDR3 is 14 amino acids long. Between the trimmed V and J ends, which lost 3 bases and 2 bases, there was a span of 9 bases. CDR3 residues: CASSLDRITDTQYF. The CDR3 nucleotides are TGTGCCAGCAGCTTGGACCGAATCACAGATACGCAGTATTTT. Supplemented by reference TRBV11-2 and TRBJ2-3, the full variable domain reads EAGVAQSPRYKIIEKRQSVAFWCNPISGHATLYWYQQILGQGPKLLIQFQNNGVVDDSQLPKDRFSAERLKGVDSTLKIQPAKLEDSAVYLCASSLDRITDTQYFGPGTRLTVL.